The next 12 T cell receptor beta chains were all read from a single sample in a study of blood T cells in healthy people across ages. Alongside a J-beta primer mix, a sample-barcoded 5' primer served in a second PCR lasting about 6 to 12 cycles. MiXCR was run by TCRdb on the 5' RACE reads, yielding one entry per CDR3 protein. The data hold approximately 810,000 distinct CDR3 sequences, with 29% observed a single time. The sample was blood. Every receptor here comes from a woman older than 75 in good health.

The CDR3 loop is CASSQDGRDNEQYF. CDR3 sequence (DNA): TGTGCCAGCAGCCAAGACGGGAGGGACAATGAGCAGTACTTC. V usage is TRBV4-2 and J usage is TRBJ2-7, with 8 bases that match TRBD2. CDR1 and CDR2 (germline): LGHNA, YNFKEQ. The ends lost 0 bases at V and 7 bases at J; junction bases unmatched: 5. The CDR3 is 14 amino acids.

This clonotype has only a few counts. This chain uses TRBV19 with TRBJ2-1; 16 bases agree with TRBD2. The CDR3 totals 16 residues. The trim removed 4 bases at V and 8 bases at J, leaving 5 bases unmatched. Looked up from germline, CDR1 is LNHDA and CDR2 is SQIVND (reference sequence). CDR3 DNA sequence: TGTGCCAGTAGTACGGGACTAGCGGGGGGGCTATATGAGCAGTTCTTC. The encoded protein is CASSTGLAGGLYEQFF.

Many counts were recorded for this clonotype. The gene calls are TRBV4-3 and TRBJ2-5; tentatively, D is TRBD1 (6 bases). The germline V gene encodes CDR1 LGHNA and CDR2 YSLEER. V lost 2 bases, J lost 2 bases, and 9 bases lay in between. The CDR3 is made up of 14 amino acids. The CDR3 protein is CASSQPGVQETQYF. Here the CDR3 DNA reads TGCGCCAGCAGCCAACCAGGGGTTCAAGAGACCCAGTACTTC.

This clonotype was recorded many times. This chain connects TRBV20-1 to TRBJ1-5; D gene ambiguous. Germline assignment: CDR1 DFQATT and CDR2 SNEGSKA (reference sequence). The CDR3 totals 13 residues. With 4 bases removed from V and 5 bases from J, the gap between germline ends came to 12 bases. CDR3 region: CSAKTPGDQPQHF. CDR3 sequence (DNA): TGCAGTGCTAAAACTCCCGGGGATCAGCCCCAGCATTTT.

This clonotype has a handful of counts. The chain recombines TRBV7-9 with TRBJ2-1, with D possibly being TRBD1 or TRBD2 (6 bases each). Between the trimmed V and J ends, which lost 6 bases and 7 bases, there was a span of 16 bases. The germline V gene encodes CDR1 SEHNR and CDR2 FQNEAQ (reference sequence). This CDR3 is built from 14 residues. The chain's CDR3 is CASSHTTGGNEQFF. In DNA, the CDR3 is TGTGCCAGCAGTCATACGACAGGAGGGAATGAGCAGTTCTTC.

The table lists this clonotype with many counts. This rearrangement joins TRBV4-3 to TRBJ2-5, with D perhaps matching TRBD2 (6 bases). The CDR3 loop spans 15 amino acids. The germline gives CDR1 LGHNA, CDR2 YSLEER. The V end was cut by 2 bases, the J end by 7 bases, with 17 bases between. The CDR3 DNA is TGCGCCAGCAGCCAAAGTTACTCAACCGGGGGGACCCAGTACTTC. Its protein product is CASSQSYSTGGTQYF.

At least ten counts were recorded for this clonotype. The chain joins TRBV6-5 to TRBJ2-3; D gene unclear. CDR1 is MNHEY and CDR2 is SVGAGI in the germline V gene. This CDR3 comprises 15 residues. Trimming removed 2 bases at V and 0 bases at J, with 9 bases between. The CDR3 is CASSYAFASTDTQYF. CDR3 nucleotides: TGTGCCAGCAGTTACGCGTTTGCTAGCACAGATACGCAGTATTTT.

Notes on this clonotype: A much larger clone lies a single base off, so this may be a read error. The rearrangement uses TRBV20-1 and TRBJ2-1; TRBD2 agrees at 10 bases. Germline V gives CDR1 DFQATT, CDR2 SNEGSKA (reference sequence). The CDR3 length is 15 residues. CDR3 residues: CSASEAGGPYNQQFF. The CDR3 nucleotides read TGCAGTGCTAGCGAAGCGGGGGGGCCCTACAATCAGCAGTTCTTC.

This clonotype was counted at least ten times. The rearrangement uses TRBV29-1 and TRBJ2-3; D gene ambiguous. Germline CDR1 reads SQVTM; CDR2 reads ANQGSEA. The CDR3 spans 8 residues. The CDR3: CSADTQYF. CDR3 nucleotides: TGCAGTGCAGATACGCAGTATTTT.

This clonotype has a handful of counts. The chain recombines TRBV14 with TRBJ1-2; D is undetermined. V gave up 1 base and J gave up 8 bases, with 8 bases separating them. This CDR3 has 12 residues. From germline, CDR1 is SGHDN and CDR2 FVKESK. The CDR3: CASSQGISGYTF. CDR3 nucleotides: TGTGCCAGCAGCCAAGGCATCTCGGGCTACACCTTC. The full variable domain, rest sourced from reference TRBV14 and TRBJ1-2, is EAGVTQFPSHSVIEKGQTVTLRCDPISGHDNLYWYRRVMGKEIKFLLHFVKESKQDESGMPNNRFLAERTGGTYSTLKVQPAELEDSGVYFCASSQGISGYTFGSGTRLTVV.

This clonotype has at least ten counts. DNA for the CDR3: TGTGCCAGCAGTCCTGGCCCCACTAGCACAGATACGCAGTATTTT. Translating gives CASSPGPTSTDTQYF. The chain carries TRBV12-3 or TRBV12-4 and TRBJ2-3; no reliable D call. Between the trimmed V and J ends, which lost 5 bases and 0 bases, there was a span of 12 bases. The CDR3 extends over 15 amino acids.

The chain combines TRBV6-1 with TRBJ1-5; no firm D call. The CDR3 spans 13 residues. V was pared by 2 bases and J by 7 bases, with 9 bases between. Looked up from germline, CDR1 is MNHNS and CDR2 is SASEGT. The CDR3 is CASSETVLQPQHF. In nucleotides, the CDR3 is TGTGCCAGCAGTGAAACGGTGTTGCAGCCCCAGCATTTT.